The 28 T cell receptor beta chains below come from one sample, sequenced in a study of shared clonotypes between healthy human individuals. Sequencing used immunoSEQ multiplex PCR; TCRdb keeps in-frame clones, though not all of them. This sample has some 2.4 million clones, with approximately 93% found just once. Sequencing was performed on naive CD4+ T cells from PBMCs. Regarding subset: CD45RA+ positively selected. These TCRs come from a man between 18 and 29 years old in good health. Some clones in this sample may be carry-over from other donors' samples.

J is TRBJ1-1 and V is TRBV6-1, with a weak D call TRBD1 (5 bases). Trimming pared 4 bases from V and 1 base from J, leaving 13 bases between. The length of the CDR3 is 15 residues. Germline V gene data show CDR1 as MNHNS and CDR2 as SASEGT. The CDR3 is CASSVRDAANTEAFF. Written as DNA, the CDR3 is TGTGCCAGCAGTGTAAGGGACGCCGCGAACACTGAAGCTTTCTTT.

The V and J genes are TRBV27 and TRBJ1-4; TRBD1 matches at 7 bases. The CDR3 runs to 15 residues. Looked up from germline, CDR1 is MNHEY and CDR2 is SMNVEV (reference sequence). V was clipped by 6 bases and J by 8 bases; unmatched bases: 12. Written as DNA, the CDR3 is TGTGCCAGCAGGGGCGCAGGGGGGAGTGGAGAAAAACTGTTTTTT. Protein: CASRGAGGSGEKLFF.

This chain links TRBV9 with TRBJ2-7; TRBD2 matches at 7 bases. Germline V CDR1 and CDR2: SGDLS, YYNGEE. CDR3 length: 15 amino acids. V gave up 4 bases and J gave up 0 bases; unmatched junction bases: 7. CDR3 nucleotides: TGTGCCAGCAGCCCCCACGGCGGGAGCTCCTACGAGCAGTACTTC. It translates to CASSPHGGSSYEQYF.

The V gene is TRBV18, the J gene TRBJ2-7, with D tentatively TRBD1 (5 bases). CDR1 and CDR2 (germline): KGHSH, LQKENI. The CDR3 has 12 residues. V lost 6 bases, J lost 2 bases, and 8 bases lay in between. The CDR3 DNA sequence: TGTGCCAGCTCCTCAGGGACCTACGAGCAGTACTTC. Protein product: CASSSGTYEQYF. The full variable domain, rest sourced from reference TRBV18 and TRBJ2-7, is NAGVMQNPRHLVRRRGQEARLRCSPMKGHSHVYWYRQLPEEGLKFMVYLQKENIIDESGMPKERFSAEFPKEGPSILRIQQVVRGDSAAYFCASSSGTYEQYFGPGTRLTVT.

V usage is TRBV30 and J usage is TRBJ2-1; unclear D gene. This CDR3 is 12 amino acids long. Germline CDR1 and CDR2: GTSNPN and SVGIG (reference sequence). Trimming shortened V by 1 base and J by 7 bases, and 8 bases separated the two germline ends. The CDR3 coding sequence is TGTGCCTGGAGTGGGCGCCGGAATGAGCAGTTCTTC. Protein sequence: CAWSGRRNEQFF. Using reference TRBV30 and TRBJ2-1 for the parts outside the CDR3, the full variable domain is SQTIHQWPATLVQPVGSPLSLECTVEGTSNPNLYWYRQAAGRGLQLLFYSVGIGQISSEVPQNLSASRPQDRQFILSSKKLLLSDSGFYLCAWSGRRNEQFFGPGTRLTVL.

This chain links TRBV11-1 with TRBJ2-3; D gene unclear. The CDR3 has 13 residues. Trimming stripped 0 bases from V and 5 bases from J, with 6 bases between. Germline lookup yields CDR1 SGHAT and CDR2 FQDESV (reference sequence). CDR3 nucleotides: TGTGCCAGCAGCTTAGCGCCCGGAGATACGCAGTATTTT. Its protein is CASSLAPGDTQYF.

The rearrangement links TRBV5-1 to TRBJ2-5; 11 bases fit TRBD2. The CDR3 contains 15 residues. Looked up from germline, CDR1 is SGHRS and CDR2 is YFSETQ. V was clipped by 4 bases and J by 5 bases; unmatched bases: 7. CDR3 residues: CASSLLAGDYETQYF. CDR3 coding DNA: TGCGCCAGCAGCCTACTAGCGGGAGATTATGAGACCCAGTACTTC.

The rearrangement uses TRBV5-8 and TRBJ2-2; 10 bases fit TRBD2. Germline values: CDR1 SGHTS, CDR2 YDEGEE. The CDR3 loop spans 16 amino acids. The V gene end was trimmed by 2 bases and the J gene end by 7 bases; junction bases not matched to a gene: 8. Here the CDR3 DNA reads TGTGCCAGCAGCTTTGAAGCGGGAGGGCCCGGCGGGGAGCTGTTTTTT. Translating it yields CASSFEAGGPGGELFF.

The chain carries TRBV2 and TRBJ1-1; 8 nucleotides align to TRBD1. CDR3 length: 14 amino acids. Germline V gene sequence: CDR1 SNHLY, CDR2 FYNNEI. The V segment lost 6 bases and the J segment 4 bases; nucleotides outside the gene matches: 7. CDR3 sequence: CASRDRVQGTEAFF. CDR3 sequence (DNA): TGTGCCAGCAGGGACAGGGTGCAGGGCACTGAAGCTTTCTTT.

This clone was seen only once. The gene calls are TRBV9 and TRBJ1-2; tentative D call: TRBD1 (6 bases). This CDR3 spans 15 amino acids. CDR1 and CDR2 (germline): SGDLS, YYNGEE. The V end was cut by 0 bases, the J end by 7 bases, with 16 bases between. The CDR3 protein is CASSVDEDSALGYTF. DNA for the CDR3: TGTGCCAGCAGCGTAGATGAGGACAGCGCCCTTGGCTACACCTTC.

This chain uses TRBV19 with TRBJ2-1; D tentatively reads TRBD1 or TRBD2 (5 bases each). This CDR3 region has 11 residues. Trimming removed 6 bases at V and 12 bases at J, with 12 bases between. Germline CDR1 reads LNHDA; CDR2 reads SQIVND (reference sequence). The DNA of the CDR3 is TGTGCCAGTAGCTTGAGGGGCCGGCAGTTCTTC. Translating it yields CASSLRGRQFF.

The J gene is TRBJ1-5, the V gene TRBV6-1, with unresolved D. Deletions cut 3 bases from V and 9 bases from J, with 18 bases between. CDR3 length: 15 residues. Germline V CDR1 and CDR2: MNHNS, SASEGT. The CDR3 nucleotides read TGTGCCAGCAGTGACTGGGGAGCGGGCTTACGGCCCCAGCATTTT. Protein sequence: CASSDWGAGLRPQHF.

The V and J genes are TRBV7-8 and TRBJ1-1; D may be TRBD1 (5 bases). The CDR3 is 14 amino acids. Germline values: CDR1 SGHVS, CDR2 FQNEAQ. V lost 5 bases, J lost 4 bases, and 14 bases lay in between. This CDR3 is CASSALRVLTEAFF. DNA of the CDR3: TGTGCCAGCAGCGCTCTCAGGGTTCTCACTGAAGCTTTCTTT.

Note on this clone: Other DNA sequences in the sample encode the same CDR3. The chain combines TRBV29-1 with TRBJ2-2; perhaps TRBD1 as D (6 bases). The germline V gene encodes CDR1 SQVTM and CDR2 ANQGSEA. The CDR3 runs to 13 residues. Trimming left V 4 bases short and J 3 bases short, with 9 bases between. The CDR3 spells CSVGGLYTGELFF. Written as DNA, the CDR3 is TGCAGCGTTGGGGGGCTTTACACCGGGGAGCTGTTTTTT.

This chain uses TRBV7-3 with TRBJ2-3; 10 bases agree with TRBD2. V shed 5 bases, J shed 0 bases, and the junction held 17 bases outside the gene matches. Germline CDR1 and CDR2: SGHTA and FQGTGA. The CDR3 covers 20 residues. The CDR3 region has the DNA TGTGCCAGCAGCCACCTCTCTAGCGGGAGACGGGTGGGTAGCACAGATACGCAGTATTTT. This codes for CASSHLSSGRRVGSTDTQYF.

This clone occurred a few times. V gene TRBV5-1 combines with J gene TRBJ2-2; 12 positions agree with TRBD2. The germline gives CDR1 SGHRS, CDR2 YFSETQ. The trim removed 2 bases at V and 7 bases at J, leaving 6 bases unmatched. The CDR3 is 16 residues long. For the CDR3, the DNA is TGCGCCAGCAGCTTTCTAGCGGGAGGGCCGGTCGGGGAGCTGTTTTTT. Translated: CASSFLAGGPVGELFF.

This chain connects TRBV4-3 to TRBJ1-6; D unclear. Trimming pared 0 bases from V and 9 bases from J, leaving 6 bases between. Germline CDR1 reads LGHNA; CDR2 reads YSLEER. CDR3 length equals 13 residues. DNA for the CDR3: TGCGCCAGCAGCCAAGATGAGGCTTCACCCCTCCACTTT. Translation: CASSQDEASPLHF.

The chain's CDR3 is CASSLGTSGTQETQYF. The CDR3 DNA reads as TGTGCCAGCAGCCTCGGGACTAGCGGGACCCAAGAGACCCAGTACTTC. The rearrangement links TRBV7-3 to TRBJ2-5; the match to TRBD2 covers 13 bases. The germline gives CDR1 SGHTA, CDR2 FQGTGA. Trimming took 5 bases from V and 1 from J; bases not matched to a gene: 4. The length of the CDR3 is 16 residues.

The chain has TRBV5-8 and TRBJ1-2; 9 bases fit TRBD1. The CDR3 spans 14 residues. Trimming took 5 bases from V and 7 from J; bases not matched to a gene: 9. The V gene's germline CDR1 is SGHTS and CDR2 YDEGEE. The CDR3 reads CASREEQGARGYTF. CDR3 DNA: TGTGCCAGCAGGGAAGAACAGGGGGCGCGTGGCTACACCTTC.

The rearrangement links TRBV5-1 to TRBJ2-1; 7 bases fit TRBD2. This CDR3 has 15 amino acids. Germline trimming cut 7 bases from V and 1 base from J; bases unmatched to any gene: 8. CDR1 is SGHRS, CDR2 YFSETQ, per germline. The CDR3: CASRRAGYSYNEQFF. Here the CDR3 DNA reads TGCGCCAGCCGTCGAGCGGGATATTCCTACAATGAGCAGTTCTTC.

This rearrangement joins TRBV5-1 to TRBJ1-1; D remains ambiguous. The CDR3 runs 15 residues. With 2 bases removed from V and 1 base from J, the gap between germline ends came to 12 bases. Germline CDR1 and CDR2: SGHRS and YFSETQ. Written as DNA, the CDR3 is TGCGCCAGCAGCTTAAGGGCTTCGGGGAACACTGAAGCTTTCTTT. It is translated as CASSLRASGNTEAFF.

This clone has a single count. This chain uses TRBV2 with TRBJ2-3; D might be TRBD2 (5 bases). CDR3 length: 14 residues. The ends were cut back, 2 bases at V and 5 bases at J, with 11 bases in the middle. The germline V gene has CDR1 SNHLY and CDR2 FYNNEI. The CDR3 sequence: CASSELTSVDTQYF. CDR3 nucleotides: TGTGCCAGCAGTGAACTCACTAGTGTAGATACGCAGTATTTT.

This chain joins TRBV7-9 and TRBJ2-2; D might be TRBD2 (5 bases). With 7 bases removed from V and 1 base from J, the gap between germline ends came to 16 bases. Germline CDR1 reads SEHNR; CDR2 reads FQNEAQ (reference sequence). The CDR3 runs to 16 residues. The CDR3, as DNA: TGTGCCAGCACACCGCCGGCTGCGGGGAACACCGGGGAGCTGTTTTTT. Translation: CASTPPAAGNTGELFF.

This chain uses TRBV6-4 with TRBJ2-1, with 13 positions matching TRBD2. The trim removed 3 bases at V and 7 bases at J, leaving 3 bases unmatched. CDR1 is MRHNA and CDR2 is SNTAGT in the germline V gene. This CDR3 spans 15 amino acids. CDR3: CASSEGTSGANEQFF. The CDR3 bases are TGTGCCAGCAGTGAGGGGACTAGCGGGGCAAATGAGCAGTTCTTC.

As for this clone: One junction end disagrees with the germline gene, perhaps due to a read error. The V and J genes are TRBV6-1 and TRBJ2-1; TRBD1 matches 11 bases. The CDR3 is made up of 12 amino acids. The V gene's germline CDR1 is MNHNS and CDR2 SASEGT. CDR3 DNA sequence: TGTGCCAGCAGTGATCCGGGACAGGGGGTGATCTTC. Amino acid sequence: CASSDPGQGVIF.

This clone has only a few counts. The J gene is TRBJ1-1, the V gene TRBV30, with D unclear. The CDR3 covers 12 residues. V dropped 4 bases and J dropped 2 bases, with 8 bases sitting between them. Germline CDR1 and CDR2: GTSNPN and SVGIG (reference sequence). CDR3: CAWKRDNTEAFF. The CDR3 DNA is TGTGCCTGGAAACGAGATAACACTGAAGCTTTCTTT.

Note on this clone: The same CDR3 also results from other DNA sequences found in this sample. V usage is TRBV5-1 and J usage is TRBJ1-3; D gene uncertain. Germline V gene data show CDR1 as SGHRS and CDR2 as YFSETQ. The CDR3 has 12 residues. The V and J ends lost 4 bases and 1 base respectively, with 3 bases between them. CDR3 sequence reads: CASSPSGNTIYF. The CDR3 nucleotides are TGCGCCAGCAGCCCTTCTGGAAACACCATATATTTT.

The genes are TRBV9 and TRBJ2-5; 9 bases match TRBD2. From germline, CDR1 is SGDLS and CDR2 YYNGEE. The CDR3 contains 16 residues. V shed 0 bases, J shed 3 bases, and the junction held 6 bases outside the gene matches. This CDR3 is CASSVGLAGLKETQYF. CDR3 in DNA: TGTGCCAGCAGCGTAGGTCTAGCGGGATTAAAAGAGACCCAGTACTTC.